This T cell receptor beta chain was captured by sequencing in a study of blood T cells in healthy people across ages. Remarks on this clonotype: Without the conserved terminal phenylalanine or tryptophan, this CDR3 likely stems from a read error.

Germline lookup yields CDR1 MDHEN and CDR2 SYDVKM. The CDR3 has 14 amino acids. V lost 3 bases and J lost 2, with 11 bases in between. The second PCR ran roughly 6 to 11 cycles with a sample-barcoded 5' primer and J-beta primers. TCRdb redid the calling of the 5' RACE reads with MiXCR, one entry per CDR3 protein. Of fewer than 700,000 distinct CDR3 sequences in the sample, 40% to 50% are singletons; the top ten hold approximately 23%. The source of this sequence is a man at least 80 years old in good health. The sequencing sample was made of blood. This chain connects TRBV28 to TRBJ2-7; D is ambiguous. In DNA form, the CDR3 reads TGTGCCAGCAGTTTCGCCCTGGGTACCTACGAGCAGTACTCC. As protein: CASSFALGTYEQYS.